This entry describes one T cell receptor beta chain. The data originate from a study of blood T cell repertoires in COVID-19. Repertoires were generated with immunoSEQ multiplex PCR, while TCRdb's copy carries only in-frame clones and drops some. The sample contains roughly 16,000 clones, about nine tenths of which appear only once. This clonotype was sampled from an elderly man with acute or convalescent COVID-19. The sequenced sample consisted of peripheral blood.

The CDR3 is CASSRLQASSGNTIYF. CDR3 sequence (DNA): TGTGCCAGCAGCCGATTACAGGCGAGCTCTGGAAACACCATATATTTT. The chain is built from TRBV3-1 (or the pseudogene TRBV3-2) and TRBJ1-3; D is possibly TRBD1 (5 bases). Germline values: CDR1 LGHDT, CDR2 YNNKEL (reference sequence). V dropped 4 bases and J dropped 0 bases, with 13 bases sitting between them. The CDR3 is made up of 16 amino acids.